The next 3 T cell receptor beta chains were all read from a single sample in a study of lymphopenia after photon versus proton radiotherapy. Some clones are missing from TCRdb's copy, which holds only in-frame ones; the method was immunoSEQ multiplex PCR. The table has about 19,000 clones, under 95% seen once; the top ten hold approximately 6.2%. Sequenced here: peripheral blood, sampled from a patient treated with photon-based radiotherapy. The receptors were sampled from a man between 60 and 75 years old with pancreatic cancer.

The chain carries TRBV6-5 and TRBJ1-2; a possible D gene is TRBD1 (5 bases). The CDR3 has 13 residues. Trimming left V 2 bases short and J 3 bases short, with 7 bases between. CDR1 is MNHEY and CDR2 is SVGAGI in the germline V gene. CDR3 sequence (DNA): TGTGCCAGCAGTTACGTGGGGGACTATGGCTACACCTTC. Translation: CASSYVGDYGYTF.

The chain combines TRBV7-9 with TRBJ2-1; D gene unclear. V gave up 4 bases and J gave up 4 bases, with 5 bases separating them. CDR1 and CDR2 from the germline V gene are SEHNR and FQNEAQ (reference sequence). CDR3 length: 12 amino acids. This chain's CDR3 is CASSSGYNEQFF. As DNA, the CDR3 is TGTGCCAGCAGCTCTGGATACAATGAGCAGTTCTTC.

The rearrangement joins TRBV4-2 to TRBJ2-5; D perhaps matches TRBD2 (7 bases). V was shortened by 0 bases and J by 5 bases, with 16 bases between the two germline ends. The CDR3 consists of 16 residues. Per the germline V gene, CDR1 is LGHNA and CDR2 is YNFKEQ. The CDR3 nucleotides read TGTGCCAGCAGCCAAGATGTGGCGGGGGCTGCGGAGACCCAGTACTTC. As protein: CASSQDVAGAAETQYF.